One and the same sample provided the 25 T cell receptor beta chains below, sequenced in a study of cytomegalovirus exposure and HLA in healthy donors. With 60 Vbeta and 13 Jbeta primers, the PCR was carried out. TCRdb's copy holds only in-frame clones and misses some; the assay was immunoSEQ multiplex PCR. The repertoire has some 100,000 clones, 77% of them found once; the top ten carry 10% to 11%. The specimen was PBMCs. Source of these receptors: a middle-aged man in good health and CMV-seropositive.

The chain employs TRBV7-2 and TRBJ1-2, with TRBD1 matching 10 bases. Losses at the gene ends were 5 bases for V and 8 bases for J; bases not matched to a gene: 8. Germline values: CDR1 SGHTA, CDR2 FQGNSA. The CDR3 loop spans 14 amino acids. In nucleotides, the CDR3 is TGTGCCAGCAGCGCACGACAGGGGGCGAAGGGCTACACCTTC. It encodes CASSARQGAKGYTF.

The chain couples TRBV11-3 to TRBJ2-3, with D maybe TRBD1 (6 bases). In germline, CDR1 is SGHNT, CDR2 YENEEA. The CDR3 sequence is 15 residues long. V lost 4 bases to trimming and J lost 3 bases, with 14 bases between them. CDR3 amino acids: CASSSQGKSTDTQYF. The CDR3 coding sequence is TGTGCCAGCAGCTCACAGGGTAAATCTACAGATACGCAGTATTTT.

A single count supports this clone. The chain is built from TRBV28 and TRBJ2-7; 7 positions agree with TRBD2. CDR3 size: 13 residues. Trimming removed 6 bases from V and 6 bases from J; junction bases left unmatched: 8. Germline V gene sequence: CDR1 MDHEN, CDR2 SYDVKM. CDR3 amino acids: CASRAGLGGEQYF. In DNA, the CDR3 is TGTGCCAGCAGGGCAGGACTAGGAGGCGAGCAGTACTTC.

The chain carries TRBV7-9 and TRBJ1-2; the D is unclear. CDR3 length: 14 amino acids. V was pared by 3 bases and J by 4 bases, with 12 bases between. CDR1 is SEHNR and CDR2 is FQNEAQ in the germline V gene (reference sequence). CDR3: CASSLVEPSYGYTF. The CDR3 DNA sequence: TGTGCCAGCAGCTTGGTTGAGCCTTCCTATGGCTACACCTTC.

CDR3: CASSLASGGFYEQYF. Here the CDR3 DNA reads TGTGCCAGCAGCTTAGCTAGCGGGGGTTTCTACGAGCAGTACTTC. The chain employs TRBV7-2 and TRBJ2-7; TRBD2 agrees at 9 bases. V dropped 0 bases and J dropped 3; count of bases not matched to a gene: 3. This CDR3 contains 15 residues. Germline V gene data show CDR1 as SGHTA and CDR2 as FQGNSA.

The V gene is TRBV28, the J gene TRBJ2-1, with TRBD2 as a possible D gene (5 bases). Germline V gene data show CDR1 as MDHEN and CDR2 as SYDVKM. The CDR3 consists of 14 residues. The V gene lost 3 bases and the J gene lost 6 bases, with 12 bases spanning the gap. CDR3 protein: CASSLSAGVNEQFF. The CDR3 region has the DNA TGTGCCAGCAGTTTGAGCGCCGGGGTCAATGAGCAGTTCTTC.

This sequence joins TRBV4-2 and TRBJ2-6, with D hard to call. The CDR3 is made up of 16 amino acids. Per germline, CDR1 LGHNA and CDR2 YNFKEQ. Trimming shortened V by 0 bases and J by 0 bases, and 6 bases separated the two germline ends. Written as DNA, the CDR3 is TGTGCCAGCAGCCAAGAAGCCACCTCTGGGGCCAACGTCCTGACTTTC. Residues: CASSQEATSGANVLTF.

This clone was seen just once. The J gene is TRBJ2-3, the V gene TRBV7-9; D possibly corresponds to TRBD1 (5 bases). The CDR3 has 15 residues. CDR1 and CDR2 (germline): SEHNR, FQNEAQ (reference sequence). Trimming shortened V by 5 bases and J by 0 bases, and 12 bases separated the two germline ends. CDR3 coding DNA: TGTGCCAGCAGCCCACCCGACAGAAGCACAGATACGCAGTATTTT. This translates into CASSPPDRSTDTQYF.

The genes are TRBV5-1 and TRBJ2-1, with TRBD1 identical over 7 bases. Germline trimming cut 2 bases from V and 4 bases from J; bases unmatched to any gene: 3. The CDR3 consists of 14 residues. From germline, CDR1 is SGHRS and CDR2 YFSETQ. The CDR3 coding sequence is TGCGCCAGCAGCTTTCGGGACAGTTACAATGAGCAGTTCTTC. This encodes CASSFRDSYNEQFF. The whole variable domain, remainder taken from reference TRBV5-1 and TRBJ2-1, is KAGVTQTPRYLIKTRGQQVTLSCSPISGHRSVSWYQQTPGQGLQFLFEYFSETQRNKGNFPGRFSGRQFSNSRSEMNVSTLELGDSALYLCASSFRDSYNEQFFGPGTRLTVL.

V usage is TRBV6-6 and J usage is TRBJ1-4, with D hard to call. V was shortened by 7 bases and J by 4 bases, with 7 bases between the two germline ends. From germline, CDR1 is MNHNY and CDR2 SVGAGI (reference sequence). The CDR3 length is 12 residues. The CDR3 sequence is CASKRDNEKLFF. The CDR3 DNA reads as TGTGCCAGCAAGCGGGATAATGAAAAACTGTTTTTT.

The rearrangement links TRBV5-1 to TRBJ2-7; 9 nucleotides agree with TRBD2. Germline V gene lookup returns CDR1 SGHRS and CDR2 YFSETQ. The ends lost 3 bases at V and 7 bases at J; junction bases unmatched: 8. CDR3 length: 14 amino acids. This CDR3 is CASSSGTSLGEQYF. Written as DNA, the CDR3 is TGCGCCAGCAGCTCTGGGACTAGCTTGGGGGAGCAGTACTTC.

This chain links TRBV7-8 with TRBJ2-1, with 14 positions matching TRBD2. Germline CDR1 is SGHVS and CDR2 is FQNEAQ. The CDR3 runs to 21 residues. V was pared by 1 base and J by 6 bases, with 17 bases of the junction left unmatched. The CDR3 coding sequence is TGTGCCAGCAGCTTAGGAACCCGTAGGGGGCGACTAGCGGGGGGGCCCAATGAGCAGTTCTTC. Translation: CASSLGTRRGRLAGGPNEQFF.

Comment on this clone: The CDR3 end shows no conserved phenylalanine or tryptophan, and so a read error is likely. The chain carries TRBV9 and TRBJ1-1, with D perhaps TRBD1 (5 bases). V lost 3 bases to trimming and J lost 1 base, with 19 bases between them. Germline V CDR1 and CDR2: SGDLS, YYNGEE. This CDR3 spans 17 amino acids. The CDR3 protein is CASSAFPGGVQNTEAFL. CDR3 DNA: TGTGCCAGCAGCGCCTTCCCGGGGGGGGTACAGAACACTGAAGCTTTCCTT.

The chain combines TRBV7-9 with TRBJ2-1; 11 bases align to TRBD2. CDR3 size: 18 residues. The junction had 12 bases not matched to a gene; V was cut back by 3 bases and J by 5 bases. Germline CDR1 is SEHNR and CDR2 is FQNEAQ (reference sequence). CDR3 amino acids: CASSFTTNVLAGDNEQFF. The CDR3 region has the DNA TGTGCCAGCAGCTTCACCACCAATGTACTAGCGGGGGACAATGAGCAGTTCTTC.

This clone is a singleton in its sample. The chain carries TRBV2 and TRBJ2-7; D is unresolved. The CDR3 contains 14 residues. With 6 bases removed from V and 2 bases from J, the gap between germline ends came to 14 bases. Germline CDR1 and CDR2: SNHLY and FYNNEI. The chain's CDR3 is CASSQLAGPYEQYF. The CDR3 DNA reads as TGTGCCAGCAGCCAGCTGGCAGGTCCCTACGAGCAGTACTTC.

As regards this clone: The CDR3 does not end in the conserved phenylalanine or tryptophan, so this is likely a read error. V and J are TRBV11-2 and TRBJ1-2, with 7 nucleotides matching TRBD1. The CDR3 has 15 amino acids. Germline V gives CDR1 SGHAT, CDR2 FQNNGV. Germline trimming cut 4 bases from V and 2 bases from J; bases unmatched to any gene: 7. The CDR3 DNA reads TGTGCCAGCAGCTCGACGGGACAGCTAAACTATGGCTACACCCTC. Residues: CASSSTGQLNYGYTL.

CDR3 sequence: CASSQDRDHEKLFF. The CDR3 DNA is TGTGCCAGCAGCCAGGACAGGGACCATGAAAAACTGTTTTTT. The chain employs TRBV2 and TRBJ1-4, with 8 bases matching TRBD1. Looked up from germline, CDR1 is SNHLY and CDR2 is FYNNEI. CDR3 size: 14 residues. The V segment lost 6 bases and the J segment 6 bases; nucleotides outside the gene matches: 6. The whole variable domain, remainder taken from reference TRBV2 and TRBJ1-4, is EPEVTQTPSHQVTQMGQEVILRCVPISNHLYFYWYRQILGQKVEFLVSFYNNEISEKSEIFDDQFSVERPDGSNFTLKIRSTKLEDSAMYFCASSQDRDHEKLFFGSGTQLSVL.

The chain links TRBV19 to TRBJ1-1; no clear D gene. Trimming removed 7 bases at V and 8 bases at J, with 17 bases between. The germline gives CDR1 LNHDA, CDR2 SQIVND (reference sequence). CDR3 length equals 13 residues. CDR3 sequence reads: CASTVSEITEAFF. The CDR3 coding sequence is TGTGCCAGTACCGTGAGTGAAATCACCGAAGCTTTCTTT.

This clone was counted once. V and J are TRBV28 and TRBJ1-2; TRBD1 aligns across 9 bases. Trimming cost V 5 bases and J 0 bases; bases outside gene matches: 4. This CDR3 is built from 15 residues. Germline CDR1 MDHEN, CDR2 SYDVKM. CDR3 nucleotide sequence: TGTGCCAGCAGTCCCACAGGGGGCGCTAACTATGGCTACACCTTC. Its protein product is CASSPTGGANYGYTF.

The rearrangement joins TRBV11-3 to TRBJ2-2, with 7 bases that match TRBD2. Germline V gene sequence: CDR1 SGHNT, CDR2 YENEEA. After removal of 6 bases from V and 3 bases from J, the junction contained 10 bases not matched to a gene. There are 16 residues in the CDR3. The CDR3 coding sequence is TGTGCCAGCAGTTACGGGGGGTGGCAGGACACCGGGGAGCTGTTTTTT. It encodes CASSYGGWQDTGELFF.

The J gene is TRBJ2-2, the V gene TRBV4-3; 10 nucleotides match TRBD2. Per the germline V gene, CDR1 is LGHNA and CDR2 is YSLEER. There are 16 residues in the CDR3. Losses at the gene ends were 6 bases for V and 9 bases for J; bases not matched to a gene: 13. CDR3 DNA sequence: TGCGCCAGCAGACGTGCGATGACTAGCGGGCCCCGGGAGCTGTTTTTT. The encoded protein is CASRRAMTSGPRELFF.

The J gene is TRBJ1-6, the V gene TRBV18; 7 bases align to TRBD1. CDR1 KGHSH and CDR2 LQKENI come from the germline V gene. The ends lost 4 bases at V and 8 bases at J; junction bases unmatched: 5. The CDR3 sequence is 14 residues long. The DNA of the CDR3 is TGTGCCAGCTCACTACAGGGGAAAGATTCACCCCTCCACTTT. Translation gives CASSLQGKDSPLHF.

The CDR3 loop is CASSVDQGSYEQYF. CDR3 in DNA: TGTGCCAGCAGCGTAGACCAGGGCTCCTACGAGCAGTACTTC. The gene calls are TRBV9 and TRBJ2-7; weak D call: TRBD1 (5 bases). Germline CDR1 SGDLS, CDR2 YYNGEE. The CDR3 spans 14 residues. V was clipped by 0 bases and J by 0 bases, with 7 bases between them.

The chain carries TRBV19 and TRBJ1-5; TRBD1 matches 8 bases. The ends lost 6 bases at V and 6 bases at J; junction bases unmatched: 7. The CDR3 covers 14 residues. Germline assignment: CDR1 LNHDA and CDR2 SQIVND (reference sequence). The CDR3 nucleotides are TGTGCCAGTAGGTCGGACAGGGCCGGTCAGCCCCAGCATTTT. Translating gives CASRSDRAGQPQHF.

Only one count was recorded for this clone. V is TRBV18 and J is TRBJ1-6; 7 bases line up with TRBD1. The germline V gene encodes CDR1 KGHSH and CDR2 LQKENI. The trim removed 5 bases at V and 8 bases at J, leaving 6 bases unmatched. The CDR3 is 14 amino acids. DNA of the CDR3: TGTGCCAGCTCATACGGGGACAGCTATTCACCCCTCCACTTT. Translating it yields CASSYGDSYSPLHF.